The clone carrying this TCR beta chain was found once. The antigen remains undetermined. This specimen comes from a study of cytomegalovirus exposure and HLA in healthy donors. The study, taken as a whole, reports: With DRB1 most and HLA-C fewest, TCR association rates differed between HLA loci in a later analysis.

13 Jbeta primers and 60 Vbeta primers were used for the PCR. The method was immunoSEQ multiplex PCR; TCRdb's version includes in-frame clones alone and lacks a portion of them. The repertoire has under 150,000 clones, about three quarters of them found once; the top ten carry approximately 6.2%. CDR3 length equals 14 residues. V was trimmed by 6 bases and J by 2 bases, leaving 14 bases between them. Germline V gives CDR1 MNHEY, CDR2 SMNVEV (reference sequence). The material sequenced was PBMCs. The V and J genes are TRBV27 and TRBJ2-7, with D perhaps matching TRBD1 (5 bases). The clonotype comes from a man aged 35 to 55 in good health and CMV-seropositive. The CDR3 reads CASRLQGFTYEQYF. CDR3 nucleotide sequence: TGTGCCAGCAGACTTCAGGGATTTACCTACGAGCAGTACTTC.